One T cell receptor beta chain is described in this entry. Its matching antigen is unknown. The CDR3 loop spans 17 amino acids. J lost 6 bases, V lost 2 bases, and 7 bases had no gene match. The V gene's germline CDR1 is SGHVS and CDR2 FQNEAQ. The sample comes from a study of T-cell reconstitution after alpha-beta-depleted transplantation in children. Notes on the study in general: Some patients showed high day-60 TCRbeta diversity, which derived from surviving recipient T cells and thymic progenitors.

Using unique molecular identifiers, the investigators prepared the TCRbeta library. TCRdb fed the PCR reads into MiXCR, producing one record per CDR3 protein. The data contain 250,000 to 400,000 distinct CDR3 sequences, 20% to 30% of them singletons. The sample here was PBMCs, mostly from graft donor cells, taken 180 days after TCRalphabeta/CD19-depleted stem cell transplant. The V gene is TRBV7-8, the J gene TRBJ1-6; 10 bases agree with TRBD1. This TCR came from a male patient under 18 who had a stem cell transplant for acute lymphoblastic leukemia, so the T cells may come from the graft donor. In nucleotides, the CDR3 is TGTGCCAGCAGCTTAAGGGACAGGGGATGGGTTAATTCACCCCTCCACTTT. Its protein product is CASSLRDRGWVNSPLHF.